Detailed here is one TCR beta chain. The assay was immunoSEQ multiplex PCR, and TCRdb's table has in-frame clones only and misses some. The sample lists over 85,000 clones, approximately 86% seen once, with 6.5% to 9% in the top ten. The V and J ends lost 4 bases and 6 bases respectively, with 15 bases between them. This CDR3 has 14 residues. CDR1 and CDR2 from the germline V gene are MNHNY and SVGAGI (reference sequence). This sample is part of a study of blood T cell repertoires in COVID-19. About the study: Researchers got acute and convalescent COVID-19 samples from the United States, Italy and Spain. Sources were T cells, B-cell-depleted T cells, or PBMCs; the material itself was cDNA or gDNA.

The source material was peripheral blood. The source of this sequence is a man aged 55-75 years with acute or convalescent COVID-19. V gene TRBV6-6 combines with J gene TRBJ1-1; perhaps TRBD1 as D (5 bases). CDR3 in DNA: TGTGCCAGCAGTTTTGGGGGAGGTGGCGCTGAAGCTTTCTTT. Its translation: CASSFGGGGAEAFF.